This passage covers 10 T cell receptor beta chains from one sample sequenced in a study of shared clonotypes between healthy human individuals. Some clones are missing from TCRdb's copy, which holds only in-frame ones; the method was immunoSEQ multiplex PCR. The data contain about 1.1 million clones, approximately 80% of them singletons. The source material was memory CD4+ T cells from PBMCs. Subset meaning: CD45RA-negative fraction. The receptors were gathered from a man between 18 and 35 years old in good health. Some clones in this sample may be carry-over from other donors' samples.

This clone has a count of ten or more. The chain couples TRBV4-1 to TRBJ2-4; the D gene is possibly TRBD2 (6 bases). Trimming pared 3 bases from V and 2 bases from J, leaving 23 bases between. The CDR3 totals 19 residues. Germline values: CDR1 MGHRA, CDR2 YSYEKL. The CDR3 sequence is CASSQFGGAGVRPKNIQYF. The CDR3 bases are TGCGCCAGCAGCCAGTTCGGGGGAGCGGGCGTCCGGCCCAAAAACATTCAGTACTTC.

The J gene is TRBJ2-2, the V gene TRBV7-6, with D possibly being TRBD2 (6 bases). There are 14 residues in the CDR3. Germline V CDR1 and CDR2: SGHVS, FNYEAQ. The ends were cut back, 5 bases at V and 5 bases at J, with 12 bases in the middle. DNA for the CDR3: TGTGCCAGCAGCCCGGGGACTTTTACCGGGGAGCTGTTTTTT. Protein: CASSPGTFTGELFF.

The chain couples TRBV10-3 to TRBJ2-7; D ambiguous. From germline, CDR1 is ENHRY and CDR2 SYGVKD. There are 13 residues in the CDR3. With 5 bases removed from V and 0 bases from J, the gap between germline ends came to 8 bases. CDR3 sequence: CAISPGLSYEQYF. In DNA form, the CDR3 reads TGTGCCATCAGTCCGGGCCTCTCCTACGAGCAGTACTTC.

The rearrangement joins TRBV5-1 to TRBJ2-7; D is undetermined. Germline V lookup: CDR1 SGHRS, CDR2 YFSETQ. This CDR3 spans 14 amino acids. V was cut by 0 bases and J by 0 bases, with 7 bases left in between. This chain's CDR3 is CASSLVASSYEQYF. CDR3 coding DNA: TGCGCCAGCAGCTTGGTGGCCTCCTCCTACGAGCAGTACTTC.

The chain links TRBV18 to TRBJ2-7; tentatively, D is TRBD1 (5 bases). In germline, CDR1 is KGHSH, CDR2 LQKENI. Deletions cut 5 bases from V and 2 bases from J, with 13 bases between. CDR3 length equals 14 residues. The CDR3 DNA follows: TGTGCCAGCTCAACGTGGGGCGGAGCCTACGAGCAGTACTTC. Translated: CASSTWGGAYEQYF.

This clone was detected ten times or more. The rearrangement links TRBV5-1 to TRBJ1-1; tentative D call: TRBD1 (5 bases). This CDR3 has 12 residues. V shed 4 bases and J shed 6 bases, with 10 bases lying between them. Germline V gene data show CDR1 as SGHRS and CDR2 as YFSETQ. CDR3 protein: CASSDEGPEAFF. DNA for the CDR3: TGCGCCAGCAGCGACGAGGGGCCTGAAGCTTTCTTT.

This clone was seen many times. The rearrangement joins TRBV11-2 to TRBJ2-3; D call uncertain. This CDR3 spans 13 amino acids. V was shortened by 3 bases and J by 4 bases, with 8 bases between the two germline ends. Germline lookup yields CDR1 SGHAT and CDR2 FQNNGV. CDR3 amino acids: CASSFGVADTQYF. CDR3 sequence (DNA): TGTGCCAGCAGCTTTGGGGTAGCAGATACGCAGTATTTT.

This clone has just one count. The identical CDR3 is also encoded by other nucleotide sequences in the sample. The V and J genes are TRBV11-2 and TRBJ1-1; 10 nucleotides match TRBD1. With V trimmed by 5 bases and J by 7 bases, 4 bases remained unmatched. CDR3 size: 13 residues. Germline assignment: CDR1 SGHAT and CDR2 FQNNGV. CDR3 sequence reads: CASSRDRGGEAFF. CDR3 DNA sequence: TGTGCCAGCAGCCGGGACAGGGGTGGTGAAGCTTTCTTT. Together with reference TRBV11-2 and TRBJ1-1, the CDR3 gives the full variable domain: EAGVAQSPRYKIIEKRQSVAFWCNPISGHATLYWYQQILGQGPKLLIQFQNNGVVDDSQLPKDRFSAERLKGVDSTLKIQPAKLEDSAVYLCASSRDRGGEAFFGQGTRLTVV.

The CDR3 DNA reads as TGTGCCAGCAGTGAAGCAGTTCGAAACCTCCTCTACGAGCAGTACTTC. This encodes CASSEAVRNLLYEQYF. The rearrangement uses TRBV25-1 and TRBJ2-7; D gene uncertain. Germline assignment: CDR1 MGHDK and CDR2 SYGVNS. The V end lost 2 bases, the J end lost 3 bases, and 17 bases lay between the germline ends. The CDR3 extends over 16 amino acids.

This chain joins TRBV5-1 and TRBJ2-5, with D unclear. The CDR3 sequence is 15 residues long. Trimming removed 4 bases at V and 1 base at J, with 14 bases between. Germline lookup yields CDR1 SGHRS and CDR2 YFSETQ. The CDR3 is CASSLLNTAQETQYF. As DNA, the CDR3 is TGCGCCAGCAGCCTACTCAATACAGCCCAAGAGACCCAGTACTTC.